Given below is one TCR beta chain in context. The entry originates in a study of blood T cell repertoires in COVID-19. The wider study: From T cells, B-cell-depleted T cells, or PBMCs came the material, which was cDNA or gDNA.

Source study methods: From reference gene primer amplification, estimates of nucleated cell counts were derived. The assay was immunoSEQ multiplex PCR, and TCRdb's table has in-frame clones only and misses some. The V and J calls and clone size come from that table; D and trimming were worked out from the DNA. The repertoire has 100,000 to 120,000 clones, roughly 85% of them found once; the top ten carry 4.8%. Trimming took off 1 base at V and 5 bases at J, with 8 bases between the two ends. This CDR3 is 13 amino acids long. Germline V lookup: CDR1 SGHTA, CDR2 FQGNSA. This receptor was obtained from a human donor in a cohort sampled during active COVID-19. Sequencing used peripheral blood. J is TRBJ2-5 and V is TRBV7-2; TRBD2 might be the D (6 bases). CDR3 bases: TGTGCCAGCAGCTTAGGGGGGAGGGAGACCCAGTACTTC. This gives the protein CASSLGGRETQYF.